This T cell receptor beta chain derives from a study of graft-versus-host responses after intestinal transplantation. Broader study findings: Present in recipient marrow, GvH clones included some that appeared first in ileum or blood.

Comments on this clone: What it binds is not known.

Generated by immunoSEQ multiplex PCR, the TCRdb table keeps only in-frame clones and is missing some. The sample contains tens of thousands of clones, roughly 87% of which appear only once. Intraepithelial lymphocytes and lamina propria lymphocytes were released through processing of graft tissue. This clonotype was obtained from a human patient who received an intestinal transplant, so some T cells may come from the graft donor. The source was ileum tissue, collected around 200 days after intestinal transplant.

The CDR3 sequence: CSARDAGELFF. The DNA for the CDR3 is TGCAGTGCCCGGGATGCCGGGGAGCTGTTTTTT. V and J are TRBV20-1 and TRBJ2-2; possible D gene TRBD2, 5 bases. The CDR3 runs to 11 residues. Germline V gene lookup returns CDR1 DFQATT and CDR2 SNEGSKA (reference sequence). V lost 6 bases and J 6 bases, leaving 8 bases between the germline ends.